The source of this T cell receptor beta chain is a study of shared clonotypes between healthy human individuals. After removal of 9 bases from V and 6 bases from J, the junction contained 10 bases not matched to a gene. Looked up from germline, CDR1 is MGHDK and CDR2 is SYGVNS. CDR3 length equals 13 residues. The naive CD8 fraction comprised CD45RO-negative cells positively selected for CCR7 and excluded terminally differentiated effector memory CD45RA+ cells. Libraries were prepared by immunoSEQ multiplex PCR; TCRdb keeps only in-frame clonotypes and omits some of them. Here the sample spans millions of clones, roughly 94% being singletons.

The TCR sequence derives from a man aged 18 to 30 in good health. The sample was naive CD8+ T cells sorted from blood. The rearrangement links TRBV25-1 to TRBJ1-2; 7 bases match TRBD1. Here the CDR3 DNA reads TGTGCCAGTCATACAGGGGCCCGCGATGGCTACACCTTC. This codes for CASHTGARDGYTF.